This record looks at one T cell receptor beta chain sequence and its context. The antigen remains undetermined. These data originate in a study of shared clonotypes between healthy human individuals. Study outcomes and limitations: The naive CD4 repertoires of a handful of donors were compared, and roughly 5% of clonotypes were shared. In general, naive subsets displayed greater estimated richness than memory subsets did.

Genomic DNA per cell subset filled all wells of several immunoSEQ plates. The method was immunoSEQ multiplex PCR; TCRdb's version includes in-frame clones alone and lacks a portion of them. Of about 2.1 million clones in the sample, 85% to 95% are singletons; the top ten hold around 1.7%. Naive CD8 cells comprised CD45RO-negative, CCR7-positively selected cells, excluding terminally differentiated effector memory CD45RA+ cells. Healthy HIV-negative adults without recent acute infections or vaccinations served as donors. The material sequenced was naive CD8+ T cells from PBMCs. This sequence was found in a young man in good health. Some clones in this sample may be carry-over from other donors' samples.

The CDR3: CATSPGGRNTEAFF. In nucleotides, the CDR3 is TGTGCCACCAGCCCCGGGGGGCGGAACACTGAAGCTTTCTTT. The rearrangement joins TRBV15 to TRBJ1-1; maybe TRBD1 (6 bases). V was pared by 5 bases and J by 1 base, with 11 bases between. The CDR3 is made up of 14 amino acids. The V gene's germline CDR1 is LNHNV and CDR2 YYDKDF (reference sequence).